One sample yielded the 21 T cell receptor beta chains listed below, sequenced in a study of T-cell memory formation after mild COVID-19. TCRdb ran MiXCR on the 5' RACE reads and lists one entry per CDR3 protein. The data show about 240,000 distinct CDR3 sequences, 9.4% seen once. Sequenced sample: PBMCs or a T cell subset sorted from them (not recorded which). These receptors were taken from a young man who had mild COVID-19 (a few samples of this study predate the infection). Cell type and time point are not known.

V is TRBV12-5 and J is TRBJ1-1; D uncertain. Germline-derived CDR1 and CDR2 are LGHNT and FRNRAP. The CDR3 totals 11 residues. V lost 3 bases, J lost 5 bases, and 4 bases lay in between. CDR3 coding DNA: TGTGCTAGTGGTTTTGAAACTGAAGCTTTCTTT. Its protein is CASGFETEAFF. Full variable domain (remainder filled in from reference TRBV12-5 and TRBJ1-1): DARVTQTPRHKVTEMGQEVTMRCQPILGHNTVFWYRQTMMQGLELLAYFRNRAPLDDSGMPKDRFSAEMPDATLATLKIQPSEPRDSAVYFCASGFETEAFFGQGTRLTVV.

The gene calls are TRBV6-1 and TRBJ2-5; D is perhaps TRBD1 (6 bases). Trimming removed 6 bases at V and 5 bases at J, with 16 bases between. Germline-derived CDR1 and CDR2 are MNHNS and SASEGT. The CDR3 has 14 amino acids. CDR3 in DNA: TGTGCCAGCAGCGAAAGGCCAGGGGTGGAGACCCAGTACTTC. Its protein is CASSERPGVETQYF.

This clonotype occurred a few times. The rearrangement joins TRBV27 to TRBJ2-3, with D perhaps TRBD1 (5 bases). With 7 bases removed from V and 2 bases from J, the gap between germline ends came to 10 bases. CDR1 and CDR2 from the germline V gene are MNHEY and SMNVEV (reference sequence). CDR3 length: 13 amino acids. CDR3 amino acids: CASNPTDTDTQYF. The CDR3 coding sequence is TGTGCCAGCAACCCGACAGACACAGATACGCAGTATTTT.

The chain recombines TRBV12-3 or TRBV12-4 with TRBJ1-1; D unclear. CDR3 size: 13 residues. Trimming took off 6 bases at V and 2 bases at J, with 10 bases between the two ends. CDR3 amino acids: CASRIDLNTEAFF. The CDR3 DNA reads TGTGCCAGCAGGATCGACCTTAACACTGAAGCTTTCTTT.

This clonotype was observed a few times. This chain links TRBV5-6 with TRBJ2-5, with a tentative D call TRBD1 (6 bases). The germline V gene has CDR1 SGHDT and CDR2 YYEEEE. The CDR3 has 14 amino acids. Trimming took off 4 bases at V and 5 bases at J, with 15 bases between the two ends. DNA for the CDR3: TGTGCCAGCAGCCCTGACAGGCTTTGGGAGACCCAGTACTTC. Translation gives CASSPDRLWETQYF.

J is TRBJ1-3 and V is TRBV3-1; no definite D call. V lost 1 base and J lost 7, with 8 bases in between. Germline V CDR1 and CDR2: LGHDT, YNNKEL (reference sequence). The CDR3 has 13 residues. The CDR3 protein is CASSQGQINTIYF. CDR3 bases: TGTGCCAGCAGCCAAGGGCAGATTAACACCATATATTTT.

The table lists this clonotype with many counts. The chain is built from TRBV30 and TRBJ2-3; D possibly uses TRBD1 or TRBD2 (6 bases each). V shed 5 bases and J shed 6 bases, with 12 bases lying between them. CDR1 is GTSNPN, CDR2 SVGIG, per germline (reference sequence). This CDR3 comprises 12 residues. The CDR3 bases are TGTGCCTGGGGGCCGGGGGCGGATACGCAGTATTTT. Its protein is CAWGPGADTQYF.

This clonotype has a handful of counts. The chain couples TRBV12-3 or TRBV12-4 to TRBJ1-1; no clear D. The V end was cut by 6 bases, the J end by 1 base, with 12 bases between. The CDR3 loop spans 14 amino acids. The CDR3 reads CASSLRAGNTEAFF. The CDR3, as DNA: TGTGCCAGCAGCCTTCGCGCAGGGAACACTGAAGCTTTCTTT.

This clonotype has a count of ten or more. The rearrangement uses TRBV2 and TRBJ1-1; D is ambiguous. The CDR3 is 13 amino acids. Trimming took off 5 bases at V and 0 bases at J, with 7 bases between the two ends. From germline, CDR1 is SNHLY and CDR2 FYNNEI. CDR3 sequence reads: CASSSDMNTEAFF. The CDR3 DNA reads as TGTGCCAGCAGTTCCGACATGAACACTGAAGCTTTCTTT.

This clonotype was counted a few times. CDR3 nucleotide sequence: TGCGCCAGCAGCCAAGAGGGGACAGTGAATGAAAAACTGTTTTTT. Translated: CASSQEGTVNEKLFF. The V gene is TRBV4-1, the J gene TRBJ1-4; the match to TRBD1 covers 7 bases. The CDR3 runs 15 residues. Per the germline V gene, CDR1 is MGHRA and CDR2 is YSYEKL. After removal of 0 bases from V and 5 bases from J, the junction contained 3 bases not matched to a gene.

This clonotype has more than one count but fewer than ten. V gene TRBV5-1 combines with J gene TRBJ2-7; possibly TRBD2 for D (7 bases). The CDR3 contains 14 residues. Germline V CDR1 and CDR2: SGHRS, YFSETQ. Trimming removed 4 bases at V and 3 bases at J, with 14 bases between. CDR3 amino acids: CASSEGGAGYEQYF. The CDR3, as DNA: TGCGCCAGCAGCGAGGGGGGGGCCGGCTACGAGCAGTACTTC.

The V and J genes are TRBV7-6 and TRBJ1-2; 7 nucleotides line up with TRBD1. The V segment lost 5 bases and the J segment 6 bases; nucleotides outside the gene matches: 12. The CDR3 is made up of 15 amino acids. CDR1 is SGHVS, CDR2 FNYEAQ, per germline. CDR3 sequence: CASSPEDRERDGYTF. The CDR3 coding sequence is TGTGCCAGCAGCCCCGAAGACAGGGAAAGGGATGGCTACACCTTC.

The chain has TRBV27 and TRBJ1-5; D is uncertain. The CDR3 has 11 amino acids. The germline CDR1 and CDR2 sequences are MNHEY and SMNVEV (reference sequence). With 8 bases removed from V and 9 bases from J, the gap between germline ends came to 11 bases. The CDR3 is CASYAPRPQHF. As DNA, the CDR3 is TGTGCCAGCTATGCCCCTAGGCCCCAGCATTTT.

The CDR3 loop is CATQGSGANVLTF. The CDR3 bases are TGTGCTACTCAGGGGTCGGGGGCCAACGTCCTGACTTTC. This chain joins TRBV12-5 and TRBJ2-6, with D perhaps matching TRBD1 (6 bases). The CDR3 sequence is 13 residues long. Trimming took off 10 bases at V and 4 bases at J, with 11 bases between the two ends. Germline V gene lookup returns CDR1 LGHNT and CDR2 FRNRAP.

V and J are TRBV20-1 and TRBJ2-3, with D uncertain. The germline V and J ends were trimmed by 3 bases and 6 bases, with 13 bases remaining between them. Germline assignment: CDR1 DFQATT and CDR2 SNEGSKA (reference sequence). The CDR3 is 13 residues long. CDR3 amino acids: CSARAADGDTQYF. CDR3 sequence (DNA): TGCAGTGCTAGGGCCGCGGACGGGGATACGCAGTATTTT.

This chain links TRBV7-2 with TRBJ2-2; D remains unclear. Looked up from germline, CDR1 is SGHTA and CDR2 is FQGNSA. This CDR3 has 15 amino acids. Between the trimmed V and J ends, which lost 5 bases and 0 bases, there was a span of 10 bases. CDR3 nucleotides: TGTGCCAGCAGCCGCGGACCCGCGAACACCGGGGAGCTGTTTTTT. The encoded protein is CASSRGPANTGELFF.

This clonotype has just a few counts. CDR3 in amino acids: CASSLLAGHYEQYF. CDR3 bases: TGTGCCAGCAGTTTACTAGCGGGGCACTACGAGCAGTACTTC. The chain employs TRBV28 and TRBJ2-7; 9 bases are a match to TRBD2. The J segment lost 3 bases and the V segment lost 2 bases, leaving 2 bases of the junction unmatched. This CDR3 has 14 residues. Germline V gene lookup returns CDR1 MDHEN and CDR2 SYDVKM.

The chain combines TRBV6-6 with TRBJ1-1; possibly TRBD1 for D (5 bases). From germline, CDR1 is MNHNY and CDR2 SVGAGI (reference sequence). Trimming left V 7 bases short and J 0 bases short, with 15 bases between. This CDR3 comprises 15 residues. CDR3 sequence (DNA): TGTGCCAGCACCAAAGACAGACTAATGAACACTGAAGCTTTCTTT. Residues: CASTKDRLMNTEAFF.

The genes are TRBV4-3 and TRBJ2-4, with D perhaps matching TRBD1 or TRBD2 (5 bases each). Germline CDR1 and CDR2: LGHNA and YSLEER. V gave up 3 bases and J gave up 5 bases, with 14 bases separating them. This CDR3 is built from 15 residues. For the CDR3, the DNA is TGCGCCAGCAGCCAGGGGGTGACTAACGAAAACATTCAGTACTTC. It specifies CASSQGVTNENIQYF.

This clonotype showed up just a few times. V and J are TRBV11-1 and TRBJ2-1; 9 nucleotides line up with TRBD1. Trimming took 5 bases from V and 6 from J; bases not matched to a gene: 11. The CDR3 spans 16 residues. Germline CDR1 SGHAT, CDR2 FQDESV (reference sequence). In DNA form, the CDR3 reads TGTGCCAGCAGCGGATCCGGGACAGGGTTGGTCAATGAGCAGTTCTTC. This codes for CASSGSGTGLVNEQFF.

This clonotype was observed many times. This chain uses TRBV7-3 with TRBJ2-5; 10 nucleotides agree with TRBD1. CDR1 and CDR2 (germline): SGHTA, FQGTGA. Trimming cost V 5 bases and J 0 bases; bases outside gene matches: 6. The CDR3 spans 16 residues. The CDR3 DNA is TGTGCCAGCAGCCCCCCGGGACAGGGGAACCAAGAGACCCAGTACTTC. This codes for CASSPPGQGNQETQYF.